The entry that follows covers one T cell receptor (beta chain) sequence. Its antigen is still unknown. This sample stems from a study of blood T cells in healthy people across ages. This CDR3 has 14 residues. Trimming shortened V by 4 bases and J by 0 bases, and 10 bases separated the two germline ends. CDR1 is SGHDT, CDR2 YYEEEE, per germline. With a J-beta primer mix and a sample-barcoded 5' primer, a second PCR ran about 7 to 12 cycles. MiXCR, applied by TCRdb to the 5' RACE reads, yields one record per CDR3 protein. The sample includes around 1,500,000 distinct CDR3 sequences, about 43% of them seen just once. Broader study findings: In the absence of known donor CMV status, changes in expanded clonotypes were possibly confounded.

Peripheral blood was drawn, ten milliliters per donor. The material sequenced was blood. This clonotype originated in a young woman in good health. The genes are TRBV5-6 and TRBJ1-1; the D is unclear. CDR3 loop: CASSMRGLNTEAFF. The CDR3 coding sequence is TGTGCCAGCAGCATGCGGGGATTGAACACTGAAGCTTTCTTT.